These T cell receptor beta chains were read from a single sample in a study of beta chain features in type 1 diabetes. The data were produced by immunoSEQ multiplex PCR, yet TCRdb's version contains in-frame clones alone and is incomplete. This table has over 200,000 clones, 11% appearing once. The sequencing input was naive CD4+ T cells from blood. All receptors come from a man aged 30-40 years with type 1 diabetes. The CDR3 runs from the conserved cysteine through the conserved F or W. Each record gives: V gene, CDR3 length, D gene, J gene, clone size, CDR3 DNA, CDR3 protein. A D gene is named only where the DNA matches it firmly. Clone size is shown for a subset of rows, as once, few, many or a class of expanded clone.

v_gene: TRBV7-9; len: 14; d_gene: TRBD2; j_gene: TRBJ2-5; abundance: few; CDR3nt: TGTGCCAGCAGCGTTAGCGGGGGAAAAGAGACCCAGTACTTC; CDR3aa: CASSVSGGKETQYF
v_gene: TRBV19; len: 13; d_gene: TRBD1; j_gene: TRBJ1-2; abundance: -; CDR3nt: TGTGCCAGTAGATATCTGGACAGGGGAGGCTACACCTTC; CDR3aa: CASRYLDRGGYTF
v_gene: TRBV7-2; len: 15; d_gene: TRBD2; j_gene: TRBJ2-5; abundance: few; CDR3nt: TGTGCCAGCAGCGCGGGACTAGCGGGGGAAGAGACCCAGTACTTC; CDR3aa: CASSAGLAGEETQYF
v_gene: TRBV7-2; len: 16; d_gene: TRBD2; j_gene: TRBJ2-7; abundance: few; CDR3nt: TGTGCCAGCAGCCCACCCCCAGCGGGGCCGTCCTACGAGCAGTACTTC; CDR3aa: CASSPPPAGPSYEQYF
v_gene: TRBV11-2; len: 16; d_gene: TRBD2; j_gene: TRBJ2-1; abundance: -; CDR3nt: TGTGCCAGCAGCTTACATAGCGGGGCCTCCTACAATGAGCAGTTCTTC; CDR3aa: CASSLHSGASYNEQFF
v_gene: TRBV4-1; len: 15; d_gene: -; j_gene: TRBJ1-1; abundance: -; CDR3nt: TGCGCCAGCAGCCAAGTACCAGGGATGGACACTGAAGCTTTCTTT; CDR3aa: CASSQVPGMDTEAFF
v_gene: TRBV2; len: 13; d_gene: -; j_gene: TRBJ2-1; abundance: few; CDR3nt: TGTGCCAGCAGTGAAACTAGTTATACTGAGCAGTTCTTC; CDR3aa: CASSETSYTEQFF
v_gene: TRBV11-2; len: 14; d_gene: -; j_gene: TRBJ2-1; abundance: -; CDR3nt: TGTGCCAGCAGCCTCCTAACCTCCTACAATGAGCAGTTCTTC; CDR3aa: CASSLLTSYNEQFF
v_gene: TRBV27; len: 15; d_gene: -; j_gene: TRBJ2-3; abundance: -; CDR3nt: TGTGCCAGCAGTTTATATACCAGGGTCACAGATACGCAGTATTTT; CDR3aa: CASSLYTRVTDTQYF
v_gene: TRBV5-4; len: 16; d_gene: TRBD1; j_gene: TRBJ2-3; abundance: -; CDR3nt: TGTGCCAGCAGCCCCGTAGGGACAGGGGGCGCAGATACGCAGTATTTT; CDR3aa: CASSPVGTGGADTQYF
v_gene: TRBV2; len: 15; d_gene: TRBD1; j_gene: TRBJ1-5; abundance: few; CDR3nt: TGTGCCAGCAGGGGGGACAGCTATAGCAATCAGCCCCAGCATTTT; CDR3aa: CASRGDSYSNQPQHF
v_gene: TRBV7-9; len: 13; d_gene: -; j_gene: TRBJ2-1; abundance: -; CDR3nt: TGTGCCAGCAGCCTCACGAGCCGGGACTTGGGGTTCTTC; CDR3aa: CASSLTSRDLGFF
v_gene: TRBV7-2; len: 13; d_gene: TRBD1; j_gene: TRBJ2-7; abundance: -; CDR3nt: TGTGCCAGCAGCAACGGACAGGGACTCGAGCAGTACTTC; CDR3aa: CASSNGQGLEQYF
v_gene: TRBV14; len: 16; d_gene: TRBD1; j_gene: TRBJ1-6; abundance: -; CDR3nt: TGTGCCAGCAGCCGTCCCGGCGGGCAGGGGGGCTCACCCCTCCACTTT; CDR3aa: CASSRPGGQGGSPLHF
v_gene: TRBV4-3; len: 14; d_gene: -; j_gene: TRBJ1-4; abundance: -; CDR3nt: TGCGCCAGCAGCCAAGAGGTACAGCATGAAAAACTGTTTTTT; CDR3aa: CASSQEVQHEKLFF
v_gene: TRBV25-1; len: 12; d_gene: -; j_gene: TRBJ2-3; abundance: -; CDR3nt: TGTGCCAGCAGTGGTTTATCGGATACGCAGTATTTT; CDR3aa: CASSGLSDTQYF
v_gene: TRBV4-1; len: 14; d_gene: TRBD1; j_gene: TRBJ1-1; abundance: -; CDR3nt: TGCGCCAGCAGCCAAGGACAGGGGGGCACTGAAGCTTTCTTT; CDR3aa: CASSQGQGGTEAFF
v_gene: TRBV5-1; len: 15; d_gene: TRBD1; j_gene: TRBJ1-4; abundance: few; CDR3nt: TGCGCCAGCAGTAACGAAGGGACAGGGAATGAAAAACTGTTTTTT; CDR3aa: CASSNEGTGNEKLFF
v_gene: TRBV7-2; len: 18; d_gene: -; j_gene: TRBJ1-5; abundance: once; CDR3nt: TGTGCCAGCAGCTTAGCGCATACGAGGAGATGGAGCAATCAGCCCCAGCATTTT; CDR3aa: CASSLAHTRRWSNQPQHF
v_gene: TRBV2; len: 14; d_gene: -; j_gene: TRBJ2-3; abundance: few; CDR3nt: TGTGCCAGCAGTGAAAGGCAGGGAACAGATACGCAGTATTTT; CDR3aa: CASSERQGTDTQYF
v_gene: TRBV6-5; len: 12; d_gene: TRBD1; j_gene: TRBJ1-2; abundance: -; CDR3nt: TGTGCCAGCAGTCCAGGGGGTGGTGGCTACACCTTC; CDR3aa: CASSPGGGGYTF
v_gene: TRBV6-6; len: 14; d_gene: TRBD1; j_gene: TRBJ1-2; abundance: few; CDR3nt: TGTGCCAGCAGCCCGACAGGGACAGGGGGTGGCTACACCTTC; CDR3aa: CASSPTGTGGGYTF
v_gene: TRBV2; len: 12; d_gene: -; j_gene: TRBJ2-5; abundance: -; CDR3nt: TGTGCCAGCGCTGAGGGTCGGGAGACCCAGTACTTC; CDR3aa: CASAEGRETQYF
v_gene: TRBV28; len: 14; d_gene: -; j_gene: TRBJ2-3; abundance: -; CDR3nt: TGTGCCAGCAGTAGTCAGGGAAGGGCAGATACGCAGTATTTT; CDR3aa: CASSSQGRADTQYF
v_gene: TRBV5-6; len: 15; d_gene: TRBD1; j_gene: TRBJ1-2; abundance: few; CDR3nt: TGTGCCAGCAGCTTACCTCAGGGGGTCGACTATGGCTACACCTTC; CDR3aa: CASSLPQGVDYGYTF
v_gene: TRBV9; len: 16; d_gene: TRBD2; j_gene: TRBJ2-5; abundance: -; CDR3nt: TGTGCCAGCAGCGTAGAGGCGGGGGGGCGGGTCGAGACCCAGTACTTC; CDR3aa: CASSVEAGGRVETQYF
v_gene: TRBV9; len: 14; d_gene: TRBD1; j_gene: TRBJ1-5; abundance: few; CDR3nt: TGTGCCAGCAGCGGGACAGGGGGGAATCAGCCCCAGCATTTT; CDR3aa: CASSGTGGNQPQHF
v_gene: TRBV7-2; len: 14; d_gene: -; j_gene: TRBJ2-1; abundance: -; CDR3nt: TGTGCCAGCAGCTTACCCAGACGTCGGGATGAGCAGTTCTTC; CDR3aa: CASSLPRRRDEQFF
v_gene: TRBV4-1; len: 14; d_gene: TRBD1; j_gene: TRBJ2-7; abundance: -; CDR3nt: TGCGCCAGCAGCCGCGGGACAGGGCCCTACGAGCAGTACTTC; CDR3aa: CASSRGTGPYEQYF
v_gene: TRBV7-2; len: 13; d_gene: TRBD1; j_gene: TRBJ2-7; abundance: -; CDR3nt: TGTGCCAGCAGCTATCTACAGGGGGTTGCGCAGTACTTC; CDR3aa: CASSYLQGVAQYF
v_gene: TRBV5-1; len: 14; d_gene: -; j_gene: TRBJ1-1; abundance: -; CDR3nt: TGCGCCAGCAAAAGCGGGACGGAGAACACTGAAGCTTTCTTT; CDR3aa: CASKSGTENTEAFF